Presented here are 15 T cell receptor beta chains from one specimen sequenced in a study of OX40 agonist ivuxolimab in advanced cancers. Clones were sequenced by immunoSEQ multiplex PCR, and TCRdb holds only the in-frame ones, with some missing. The repertoire holds 70,000 or so clones, with 85% to 90% as singletons. Material: CD4+ or CD8+ T cells sorted from blood, obtained in a trial of the OX40 agonist ivuxolimab. The receptors shown here come from an adult with an advanced solid tumor such as melanoma, head and neck, liver or kidney cancer.

The chain is built from TRBV5-1 and TRBJ2-2; D remains ambiguous. Trimming removed 0 bases from V and 2 bases from J, with 5 bases in between. The CDR3 loop spans 14 amino acids. Looked up from germline, CDR1 is SGHRS and CDR2 is YFSETQ. The CDR3 region is CASSLEPNTGELFF. CDR3 nucleotides: TGCGCCAGCAGCTTGGAGCCCAACACCGGGGAGCTGTTTTTT. The whole variable domain, filled in from reference TRBV5-1 and TRBJ2-2, reads KAGVTQTPRYLIKTRGQQVTLSCSPISGHRSVSWYQQTPGQGLQFLFEYFSETQRNKGNFPGRFSGRQFSNSRSEMNVSTLELGDSALYLCASSLEPNTGELFFGEGSRLTVL.

The V call is TRBV29-1, the J call TRBJ1-1; TRBD1 aligns across 7 bases. Trimming took 5 bases from V and 0 from J; bases not matched to a gene: 9. The CDR3 consists of 15 residues. Germline V CDR1 and CDR2: SQVTM, ANQGSEA. The DNA for the CDR3 is TGCAGCGTTACAAGGGACAGCCGATTGAACACTGAAGCTTTCTTT. Amino acid sequence: CSVTRDSRLNTEAFF.

This chain joins TRBV5-6 and TRBJ2-3; D may be TRBD2 (6 bases). Looked up from germline, CDR1 is SGHDT and CDR2 is YYEEEE. This CDR3 region has 14 residues. Trimming took 0 bases from V and 8 from J, leaving 13 bases between them. Written as DNA, the CDR3 is TGTGCCAGCAGCTTGGCCGACCGGGAGACTACGCAGTATTTT. It is translated as CASSLADRETTQYF.

The chain has TRBV15 and TRBJ1-3; possibly TRBD1 for D (5 bases). Germline CDR1 reads LNHNV; CDR2 reads YYDKDF (reference sequence). The CDR3 sequence is 15 residues long. V dropped 2 bases and J dropped 3 bases, with 11 bases sitting between them. In DNA, the CDR3 is TGTGCCACCAGCAGAACAGGAGGATTTGGAAACACCATATATTTT. This encodes CATSRTGGFGNTIYF.

This chain connects TRBV6-6 to TRBJ2-5; no clear D gene. V was trimmed by 6 bases and J by 5 bases, leaving 7 bases between them. Germline V lookup: CDR1 MNHNY, CDR2 SVGAGI (reference sequence). This CDR3 is built from 11 residues. The CDR3 protein is CASSLLETQYF. The CDR3 DNA reads as TGTGCCAGCAGCCTACTGGAGACCCAGTACTTC.

CDR3 protein: CASSIDRVSYEQYF. The CDR3 DNA sequence: TGTGCCAGTAGTATCGACAGGGTAAGCTACGAGCAGTACTTC. The rearrangement joins TRBV19 to TRBJ2-7; 7 bases agree with TRBD1. Unmatched junction bases numbered 5, after V lost 3 bases and J lost 3 bases. There are 14 residues in the CDR3. Germline-derived CDR1 and CDR2 are LNHDA and SQIVND (reference sequence).

This clone has only a few counts. This chain links TRBV7-8 with TRBJ1-2; 9 nucleotides agree with TRBD1. Per germline, CDR1 SGHVS and CDR2 FQNEAQ. This CDR3 is built from 15 residues. V lost 0 bases and J lost 8; bases outside the gene matches: 7. The CDR3 protein is CASSLARTGEFGYTF. The CDR3 DNA sequence: TGTGCCAGCAGCTTAGCACGGACAGGGGAGTTCGGCTACACCTTC.

The rearrangement links TRBV6-5 to TRBJ2-5; D is possibly TRBD2 (6 bases). V was shortened by 6 bases and J by 4 bases, with 12 bases between the two germline ends. This CDR3 contains 13 residues. CDR1 is MNHEY and CDR2 is SVGAGI in the germline V gene. The CDR3 here is CASSRWRGETQYF. The CDR3 DNA sequence: TGTGCCAGCAGCCGATGGAGGGGAGAGACCCAGTACTTC.

The gene calls are TRBV7-2 and TRBJ2-1, with D maybe TRBD2 (5 bases). CDR3 length: 15 residues. V was shortened by 2 bases and J by 0 bases, with 8 bases between the two germline ends. Germline V gene sequence: CDR1 SGHTA, CDR2 FQGNSA. CDR3 nucleotides: TGTGCCAGCAGCTTATGGGCGGGCTCCTACAATGAGCAGTTCTTC. Translation gives CASSLWAGSYNEQFF.

The chain links TRBV6-5 to TRBJ2-7; maybe TRBD1 (5 bases). Trimming stripped 4 bases from V and 2 bases from J, with 9 bases between. The length of the CDR3 is 13 residues. CDR1 is MNHEY and CDR2 is SVGAGI in the germline V gene. The chain's CDR3 is CASSSDRAYEQYF. CDR3 DNA sequence: TGTGCCAGCAGTTCTGACAGAGCCTACGAGCAGTACTTC.

This clone appeared a single time. The chain links TRBV23-1 to TRBJ1-1; D remains ambiguous. TRBV23-1 is an ORF for which the function is uncertain. This CDR3 spans 18 amino acids. The ends were cut back, 1 base at V and 3 bases at J, with 21 bases in the middle. The CDR3 here is CASSQLGTNLDRYTEAFF. The CDR3 DNA is TGCGCCAGCAGTCAATTAGGAACGAATTTGGACCGCTACACTGAAGCTTTCTTT.

This chain connects TRBV5-1 to TRBJ2-3; D remains unclear. Germline CDR1 SGHRS, CDR2 YFSETQ. This CDR3 spans 15 amino acids. Trimming removed 1 base from V and 0 bases from J, with 9 bases in between. CDR3 sequence reads: CASSLSSSSTDTQYF. The CDR3 nucleotides read TGCGCCAGCAGCTTGAGTTCGTCTAGCACAGATACGCAGTATTTT.

This clone was seen more than once but under ten times. The V gene is TRBV6-5, the J gene TRBJ1-5, with D uncertain. Germline CDR1 MNHEY, CDR2 SVGAGI. The V end was cut by 2 bases, the J end by 7 bases, with 9 bases between. This CDR3 comprises 13 residues. CDR3 DNA: TGTGCCAGCAGTTACGACGGGAACCAGCCCCAGCATTTT. It encodes CASSYDGNQPQHF.

The V gene is TRBV5-1, the J gene TRBJ2-7; 11 nucleotides align to TRBD1. Germline V CDR1 and CDR2: SGHRS, YFSETQ. This CDR3 comprises 16 residues. V shed 2 bases, J shed 5 bases, and the junction held 9 bases outside the gene matches. This CDR3 reads CASSFTRTGGLNEQYF. DNA of the CDR3: TGCGCCAGCAGCTTTACCAGGACAGGGGGCTTGAACGAGCAGTACTTC.

This chain links TRBV11-2 with TRBJ2-7; tentatively, D is TRBD1 (5 bases). Germline V gives CDR1 SGHAT, CDR2 FQNNGV. The CDR3 is made up of 13 amino acids. Trimming removed 5 bases from V and 0 bases from J, with 8 bases in between. CDR3 sequence (DNA): TGTGCCAGCAGCCCCGACAGCTCCTACGAGCAGTACTTC. Residues: CASSPDSSYEQYF.